A selection of T cell receptor beta chains follows, all from one sample in a study of blood T cells in healthy people across ages. MiXCR was run by TCRdb on the 5' RACE reads, yielding one entry per CDR3 protein. The sample holds hundreds of thousands of distinct CDR3 sequences, around a fifth seen once. The sequencing sample was made of blood. These receptors were obtained from a man aged 70 or older in good health. CDR3s include the opening cysteine and the closing phenylalanine or tryptophan. The D gene is left open where the match is weak. Size is omitted from some rows. Given values are once, few, many or a class for expanded clones.

clone_size j_call d_call v_call cdr3_nt cdr3_aa
few TRBJ1-2 - TRBV12-3/TRBV12-4 TGTGCCAGCAGCCTACGCGGGGCAACGGCTTCCAAGTATGGCTACACCTTC CASSLRGATASKYGYTF
few TRBJ2-5 - TRBV10-3 TGTGCCACCCTCCCGGGACTGGATCAAGAGACCCAGTACTTC CATLPGLDQETQYF
- TRBJ1-4 - TRBV20-1 TGCAGTGCTCAGGGGCAGACTAATGAAAAACTGTTTTTT CSAQGQTNEKLFF
- TRBJ2-7 - TRBV5-1 TGCGCCAGCAGCTCTACCGGGACATCTTACGAGCAGTACTTC CASSSTGTSYEQYF
once TRBJ2-2 TRBD2 TRBV7-2 TGTGCCAGCAGCTTAAGAGCGGGACGTACCGGGGAGCTGTTTTTT CASSLRAGRTGELFF
- TRBJ2-1 TRBD2 TRBV20-1 TGCAGTGCTAATAGCGGGAGATTTGGGAATGAGCAGTTCTTC CSANSGRFGNEQFF
many TRBJ1-1 - TRBV20-1 TGCAGTGCTAGGGATCGCAGGGGAAACACTGAAGCTTTCTTT CSARDRRGNTEAFF
few TRBJ2-2 TRBD2 TRBV30 TGTGCCTCTCCAATAGCGGGAGAAACCGGGGAGCTGTTTTTT CASPIAGETGELFF
- TRBJ1-1 - TRBV20-1 TGCAGTGCTCCCTTGGCAGGCGTGAACACTGAAGCTTTCTTT CSAPLAGVNTEAFF
few TRBJ2-2 - TRBV27 TGTGCCAGCAGTCCAACCCGGGGCAGGGTGTCGAACACCGGGGAGCTGTTTTTT CASSPTRGRVSNTGELFF
few TRBJ2-1 TRBD2 TRBV10-3 TGTGCCATCAGCCCTACTAGCGGGAGGGCCAATGAGCAGTTCTTC CAISPTSGRANEQFF
many TRBJ2-5 - TRBV3-1 TGTGCCAGCAGCCAGATCCAAGAGACCCAGTACTTC CASSQIQETQYF
- TRBJ2-3 TRBD2 TRBV6-5 TGTGCCAGCAGGGGGCTAGCGGGTAAAACAGATACGCAGTATTTT CASRGLAGKTDTQYF
- TRBJ1-1 TRBD1 TRBV6-1 TGTGCCAGCAGTGAAGGGACAGGGATGAACACTGAAGCTTTCTTT CASSEGTGMNTEAFF
- TRBJ2-7 TRBD2 TRBV5-1 TGCGCCAGCAGAGGGACTAGCGGGAGCCGGTACGAGCAGTACTTC CASRGTSGSRYEQYF
few TRBJ2-7 - TRBV6-6 TGTGCCAGCACCCCATTCGCGGGCTACGAGCAGTACTTC CASTPFAGYEQYF
- TRBJ2-7 TRBD1 TRBV29-1 TGCAGCGCGGGTGACAGGGAGCCCTACGAGCAGTACTTC CSAGDREPYEQYF
- TRBJ2-7 TRBD1 TRBV7-9 TGTGCCAGCAGCTTAGACCGGCGAACCGTGGGACAGGGCGCCTACGAGCAGTACTTC CASSLDRRTVGQGAYEQYF
- TRBJ2-1 - TRBV7-9 TGTGCCAGCAGCTCGGCTAGCGCGTGGAATGAGCAGTTCTTC CASSSASAWNEQFF
- TRBJ2-1 TRBD1 TRBV20-1 TGCAGTGCAAGAACCGGGACAGGGGTTAATGAGCAGTTCTTC CSARTGTGVNEQFF
- TRBJ2-1 TRBD1 TRBV18 TGTGCCAGCTCACCACCCAGGGGGCCGTTCTACAATGAGCAGTTCTTC CASSPPRGPFYNEQFF
few TRBJ2-5 - TRBV29-1 TGCAGCGTTGAAGATCTTCTCGTGGAGACCCAGTACTTC CSVEDLLVETQYF
many TRBJ2-7 TRBD1 TRBV20-1 TGCAGTGGAGGACAGGGAGTTTCGTGGGAGCAGTACTTC CSGGQGVSWEQYF
- TRBJ2-7 TRBD2 TRBV3-1 TGTGCCAGCAGCCAAGTCCTCCTAGCGGGAGGGAACGAGCAGTACTTC CASSQVLLAGGNEQYF
few TRBJ2-4 TRBD2 TRBV3-1 TGTGCCAGCAGCCAAGTACTACTAGCGGGAGGCAAACTAGCCAAAAACATTCAGTACTTC CASSQVLLAGGKLAKNIQYF
few TRBJ2-7 - TRBV20-1 TGCAGTGCTAGAGACCTGTCGGACGAGCAGTACTTC CSARDLSDEQYF
once TRBJ2-3 - TRBV29-1 TGCAGCGTTGAGGCATACCCGGGACTCCTAAGCACAGATACGCAGTATTTT CSVEAYPGLLSTDTQYF
- TRBJ2-5 - TRBV10-3 TGTGCCATCAGTGAGTCACCAGGGGGGCAAGAGACCCAGTACTTC CAISESPGGQETQYF
- TRBJ2-5 - TRBV25-1 TGTGCCAGCAGTACCCCCTTCCAGGGTTTCGGAGAGACCCAGTACTTC CASSTPFQGFGETQYF
few TRBJ2-1 - TRBV2 TGTGCCAGCAGAGGGGGTACCTACAATGAGCAGTTCTTC CASRGGTYNEQFF
few TRBJ2-5 - TRBV20-1 TGCAGTGCTAGGCTAGATCAAGAGACCCAGTACTTC CSARLDQETQYF
- TRBJ2-2 - TRBV5-1 TGCGCCAGCAGCTCGGACGTCACCGGGGAGCTGTTTTTT CASSSDVTGELFF
- TRBJ2-1 - TRBV4-2 TGTACCAGCAGCCAAGGAGGGCAGGAGCAGTTCTTC CTSSQGGQEQFF
- TRBJ2-5 TRBD1 TRBV25-1 TGTGCCAGCAGTGAACCCCGGGACAGGGGATTAGAGACCCAGTACTTC CASSEPRDRGLETQYF
few TRBJ2-2 TRBD1 TRBV5-1 TGCGCCAGCAGCGGGGACAGGGTTGACGGGGAGCTGTTTTTT CASSGDRVDGELFF
once TRBJ1-1 TRBD1 TRBV5-1 TGCGCCAGCAGCTTGACAGGGGGCGCGAGCACTGAAGCTTTCTTT CASSLTGGASTEAFF
few TRBJ2-1 - TRBV4-1 TGCGCCAGCAGCCATAAAGCCGGGACCCTCTACAATGAGCAGTTCTTC CASSHKAGTLYNEQFF
few TRBJ2-7 - TRBV4-2 TGTGCCAGCAGCCAAGAGGGGGGGGCTAGCGACTACGAGCAGTACTTC CASSQEGGASDYEQYF
- TRBJ2-7 - TRBV21-1 TGTGCCAGCAGCAAACCGAAGACTAGCGGGACTACCTCCTACGAGCAGTACTTC CASSKPKTSGTTSYEQYF
few TRBJ2-1 TRBD2 TRBV7-6 TGTGCCAGCAGCTTAGGCTGGCGGGAGGGCCCGGATGAGCAGTTCTTC CASSLGWREGPDEQFF
- TRBJ2-1 TRBD2 TRBV5-1 TGCGCCAGCAGCTTTTCGGGGGACTATAGGAATGAGCAGTTCTTC CASSFSGDYRNEQFF
- TRBJ2-7 - TRBV4-1 TGCGCCAGCAGCCACCAGGCGAGCTCCTACGAGCAGTACTTC CASSHQASSYEQYF
- TRBJ1-5 TRBD1 TRBV10-3 TGTGCCATCAGTCCCGGGACAGGGGGAAATCAGCCCCAGCATTTT CAISPGTGGNQPQHF
few TRBJ2-1 TRBD2 TRBV7-9 TGTGCCAGCAGCTTGACCGGGACTAGCGGGATTGTAGAGCAGTTCTTC CASSLTGTSGIVEQFF
- TRBJ2-3 TRBD2 TRBV3-1 TGTGCCAGCAGCCAAGATAGCCTAGCGGGAGTTGCAGATACGCAGTATTTT CASSQDSLAGVADTQYF
few TRBJ2-4 - TRBV11-2 TGTGCCAGCAGCTTAGTTTTTAGGTTGGGGGACATTCAGTACTTC CASSLVFRLGDIQYF
few TRBJ2-5 - TRBV28 - CASSSSGGQYF
many TRBJ2-5 TRBD1 TRBV5-1 TGCGCCAGCAGCGGACAGGGACGAGAGACCCAGTACTTC CASSGQGRETQYF
- TRBJ2-7 TRBD1 TRBV29-1 TGCAGCGTTGAAGATAGGGCCGAGGGACAGGGCTACGAGCAGTACTTC CSVEDRAEGQGYEQYF
- TRBJ2-4 - TRBV5-5 TGTGCCAGCAGCTTGGTTTCAGGGGGGAACATTCAGTACTTC CASSLVSGGNIQYF
many TRBJ2-5 TRBD1 TRBV5-1 TGCGCCAGCAGCTCTACAGGGGACGCCCGAGGGACCCAGTACTTC CASSSTGDARGTQYF
few TRBJ2-1 TRBD1 TRBV2 TGTGCCAGCAGACAGGGGGCGGGTGAGCAGTTCTTC CASRQGAGEQFF
- TRBJ1-3 - TRBV25-1 TGTGCCAGCGCCCTAGGAAACACCATATATTTT CASALGNTIYF